A selection of T cell receptor beta chains follows, all from one sample in a study of CD8 T cells in Susac syndrome. TCRdb re-called the immunoSEQ multiplex PCR reads with MiXCR, one entry per CDR3 protein. The data show about 140,000 distinct CDR3 sequences, with about 93% seen just once and approximately 0.25% held by the top ten. The sequencing input was CD8+ T cells from PBMCs. These receptors came from a human donor in good health. Each CDR3 is given without its conserved first and last residue. A D gene is named only where the DNA matches it firmly. Clone size, where shown, is once, few, many, or a class for clones that have expanded.

V gene,clone size,D gene,CDR3 protein
TRBV30,-,-,AWSGGIGNTIY
TRBV28,-,-,ASSDLEAANTGELF
TRBV20-1,-,-,SARESSSSTDTQY
TRBV2,-,-,ASIGLSSYNEQF
TRBV4-3,-,-,ASSQVGSSVNEQF
TRBV29-1,-,TRBD1,SVGAGTGLVEQF
TRBV7-8,-,TRBD1,ASSLYGTGSTDTQY
TRBV9,-,-,ASSEDGSVSEQF
TRBV11-2,-,TRBD1,ASSNSGTGDREQY
TRBV9,-,TRBD1,ASSAGQGIYEQY
TRBV20-1,-,-,SARARMAYEQY
TRBV7-9,-,-,ASSLNSHEQF
TRBV4-1,-,-,ASSHPGAPGELF
TRBV5-1,once,TRBD1,ASSSGTGPSEAF
TRBV7-2,-,TRBD2,ASSLLAGGNEQY
TRBV7-2,-,TRBD2,ASSFPGLADNEQF
TRBV9,once,-,ASSVGAQDYSYNEQF
TRBV7-8,-,TRBD1,ASSREDLGTGYGYT
TRBV29-1,few,-,SVVTGVGGYT
TRBV27,-,TRBD2,ASSYGRGAYEQY
TRBV29-1,once,-,SVVVRDKYEQY
TRBV6-2/TRBV6-3,once,-,ASSTGHPNEQY
TRBV20-1,-,TRBD1,SATRQGDYGYT
TRBV25-1,-,-,ATRGADQPQH
TRBV20-1,once,TRBD2,SARLAANYEQY
TRBV20-1,-,TRBD2,SATTKRETYEQY
TRBV29-1,-,-,SAQQGFGPEAF
TRBV27,-,-,ASSLVYGATVGGYT
TRBV7-9,once,TRBD1,ASSLTGEYEQY
TRBV19,-,TRBD2,ATRAGGLGYEQF
TRBV9,-,-,ASGPPPAAYNEQF
TRBV29-1,-,-,SVYLAESYYNEQF
TRBV19,-,TRBD2,ASSKLAGVNEQF
TRBV7-9,-,TRBD1,ASSSSDRLDTEAF
TRBV4-3,-,TRBD2,ASSQAPVGRETDTQY